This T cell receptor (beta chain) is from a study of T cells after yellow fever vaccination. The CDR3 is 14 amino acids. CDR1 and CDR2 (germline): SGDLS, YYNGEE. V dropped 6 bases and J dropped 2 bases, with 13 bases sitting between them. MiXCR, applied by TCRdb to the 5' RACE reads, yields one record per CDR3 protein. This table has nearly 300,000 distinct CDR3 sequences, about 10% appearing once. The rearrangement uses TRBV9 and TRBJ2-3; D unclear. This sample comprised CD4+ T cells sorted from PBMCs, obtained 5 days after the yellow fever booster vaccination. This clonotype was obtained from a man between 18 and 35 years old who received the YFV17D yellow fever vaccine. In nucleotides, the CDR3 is TGTGCCAGCACCCCGTCCGTAAACACAGATACGCAGTATTTT. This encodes CASTPSVNTDTQYF.